Below, 20 T cell receptor beta chains from the same sample are listed, as sequenced in a study of T cell changes during pregnancy in multiple sclerosis. TCRdb's copy holds only in-frame clones and misses some; the assay was immunoSEQ multiplex PCR. The data show 28,000 or so clones, 90% to 95% seen once. Sequenced material: CD8+ T cells from peripheral blood mononuclear cells, taken before pregnancy. The receptors shown here come from a female donor with multiple sclerosis, enrolled in a pregnancy study.

The chain links TRBV7-9 to TRBJ2-5; 11 nucleotides agree with TRBD2. This CDR3 region has 16 residues. Losses at the gene ends were 5 bases for V and 5 bases for J; bases not matched to a gene: 10. Germline lookup yields CDR1 SEHNR and CDR2 FQNEAQ (reference sequence). The CDR3 DNA reads as TGTGCCAGCAGCCGTTCGGGACTAGCGGTTTGGGAGACCCAGTACTTC. It specifies CASSRSGLAVWETQYF.

The V and J genes are TRBV19 and TRBJ1-1; perhaps TRBD1 as D (5 bases). Germline CDR1 is LNHDA and CDR2 is SQIVND (reference sequence). The V gene lost 3 bases and the J gene lost 1 base, with 9 bases spanning the gap. The CDR3 runs to 14 residues. CDR3 region: CASSMGTRNTEAFF. The CDR3 coding sequence is TGTGCCAGTAGTATGGGGACTAGGAACACTGAAGCTTTCTTT.

This clone was seen a handful of times. This chain uses TRBV7-9 with TRBJ1-1, with D possibly being TRBD1 (5 bases). From germline, CDR1 is SEHNR and CDR2 FQNEAQ (reference sequence). The ends were cut back, 8 bases at V and 7 bases at J, with 14 bases in the middle. The length of the CDR3 is 12 residues. CDR3 nucleotide sequence: TGTGCCAGCGGGCAGGGAAATAATGAAGCTTTCTTT. This codes for CASGQGNNEAFF.

The chain links TRBV5-8 to TRBJ2-3; maybe TRBD2 (5 bases). Looked up from germline, CDR1 is SGHTS and CDR2 is YDEGEE. The CDR3 spans 15 residues. V was clipped by 1 base and J by 5 bases, with 14 bases between them. The chain's CDR3 is CASSLSTTLIDTQYF. As DNA, the CDR3 is TGTGCCAGCAGCTTGTCGACTACTCTGATAGATACGCAGTATTTT.

This chain joins TRBV7-9 and TRBJ1-4; D is unclear. The CDR3 runs 14 residues. Germline V gives CDR1 SEHNR, CDR2 FQNEAQ (reference sequence). V was trimmed by 1 base and J by 5 bases, leaving 8 bases between them. The CDR3: CASSLGELNEKLFF. The CDR3 nucleotides read TGTGCCAGCAGCTTAGGAGAGTTGAATGAAAAACTGTTTTTT.

This sequence joins TRBV2 and TRBJ2-3; 7 bases fit TRBD2. Per the germline V gene, CDR1 is SNHLY and CDR2 is FYNNEI. The length of the CDR3 is 15 residues. With V trimmed by 11 bases and J by 5 bases, 16 bases remained unmatched. The chain's CDR3 is CAFRPAGVVRDTQYF. The CDR3 DNA is TGTGCCTTCCGTCCCGCGGGAGTCGTAAGAGATACGCAGTATTTT.

The V and J genes are TRBV7-9 and TRBJ1-3; 7 bases are shared with TRBD1. The CDR3 spans 15 residues. Germline CDR1 is SEHNR and CDR2 is FQNEAQ (reference sequence). Trimming at V came to 5 bases and at J to 3 bases, leaving 7 bases not matched to a gene. The CDR3 loop reads CASSLRTGVGNTIYF. CDR3 sequence (DNA): TGTGCCAGCAGCCTCCGGACAGGAGTTGGAAACACCATATATTTT. The complete variable domain, with remaining parts taken from reference TRBV7-9 and TRBJ1-3, reads DTGVSQNPRHKITKRGQNVTFRCDPISEHNRLYWYRQTLGQGPEFLTYFQNEAQLEKSRLLSDRFSAERPKGSFSTLEIQRTEQGDSAMYLCASSLRTGVGNTIYFGEGSWLTVV.

This chain links TRBV19 with TRBJ2-2; possibly TRBD2 for D (7 bases). Germline CDR1 is LNHDA and CDR2 is SQIVND (reference sequence). V was cut by 4 bases and J by 7 bases, with 13 bases left in between. The CDR3 has 14 residues. The CDR3 DNA is TGTGCCAGTAGTACCCCAGGGGAGGGCGGGGAGCTGTTTTTT. Encoded protein: CASSTPGEGGELFF.

CDR3 loop: CASTSGEREQYF. The CDR3 DNA is TGTGCCAGTACTAGCGGGGAGAGGGAGCAGTACTTC. V and J are TRBV19 and TRBJ2-7; 9 bases match TRBD2. The CDR3 covers 12 residues. Trimming removed 7 bases from V and 7 bases from J; junction bases left unmatched: 5. Germline CDR1 LNHDA, CDR2 SQIVND (reference sequence).

This chain uses TRBV27 with TRBJ1-5, with 8 positions matching TRBD1. The length of the CDR3 is 13 residues. CDR1 and CDR2 (germline): MNHEY, SMNVEV (reference sequence). Trimming removed 5 bases from V and 6 bases from J; junction bases left unmatched: 3. Written as DNA, the CDR3 is TGTGCCAGCAGTCAGACAGGGGTTCAGCCCCAGCATTTT. It translates to CASSQTGVQPQHF.

V is TRBV19 and J is TRBJ2-1; no clear D gene. CDR3 length: 14 amino acids. The germline V gene has CDR1 LNHDA and CDR2 SQIVND (reference sequence). The V end lost 1 base, the J end lost 5 bases, and 9 bases lay between the germline ends. CDR3 in DNA: TGTGCCAGTAGTATAGTAGATTTCGACAATGAGCAGTTCTTC. It yields the protein CASSIVDFDNEQFF.

V is TRBV7-9 and J is TRBJ2-7, with D possibly TRBD1 on 6 matching bases. The CDR3 runs 14 residues. Germline lookup yields CDR1 SEHNR and CDR2 FQNEAQ (reference sequence). V shed 1 base and J shed 6 bases, with 13 bases lying between them. CDR3 nucleotide sequence: TGTGCCAGCAGCTTAGACAGGGAGTTGGTCGAGCAGTACTTC. The encoded protein is CASSLDRELVEQYF.

The rearrangement links TRBV5-1 to TRBJ2-7, with 8 positions matching TRBD2. Germline V gene sequence: CDR1 SGHRS, CDR2 YFSETQ. CDR3 length equals 15 residues. The J segment lost 1 base and the V segment lost 0 bases, leaving 3 bases of the junction unmatched. DNA of the CDR3: TGCGCCAGCAGCTTGGAGGCTAGCGGGTCCTACGAGCAGTACTTC. Translated, it gives CASSLEASGSYEQYF.

This clone was picked up a small number of times. The chain has TRBV9 and TRBJ1-1; D might be TRBD1 (6 bases). Trimming stripped 0 bases from V and 6 bases from J, with 9 bases between. Germline V gene sequence: CDR1 SGDLS, CDR2 YYNGEE. The CDR3 is made up of 13 amino acids. The CDR3 region is CASSVGTESEAFF. The DNA for the CDR3 is TGTGCCAGCAGCGTAGGGACAGAATCTGAAGCTTTCTTT.

This clone was counted once. V gene TRBV28 combines with J gene TRBJ2-3; 9 bases fit TRBD2. The ends lost 5 bases at V and 3 bases at J; junction bases unmatched: 9. Germline assignment: CDR1 MDHEN and CDR2 SYDVKM. CDR3 length: 16 residues. This CDR3 is CASSRTLAGVTDTQYF. The DNA for the CDR3 is TGTGCCAGCAGTCGCACCTTAGCGGGAGTAACAGATACGCAGTATTTT.

V gene TRBV5-1 combines with J gene TRBJ2-1; TRBD2 aligns across 13 bases. Looked up from germline, CDR1 is SGHRS and CDR2 is YFSETQ. The V segment lost 3 bases and the J segment 2 bases; nucleotides outside the gene matches: 11. The CDR3 consists of 19 residues. The DNA of the CDR3 is TGCGCCAGCAGCTCATCCGGGACTAGCGGGACCGGGACCTACAATGAGCAGTTCTTC. Translation: CASSSSGTSGTGTYNEQFF.

The chain carries TRBV13 and TRBJ2-7; D unclear. Germline V gene data show CDR1 as PRHDT and CDR2 as FYEKMQ (reference sequence). This CDR3 is built from 12 residues. V gave up 5 bases and J gave up 3 bases, with 8 bases separating them. The CDR3 nucleotides read TGTGCCAGCAGCCAAGAGGACTACGAGCAGTACTTC. Translated, it gives CASSQEDYEQYF. Full variable domain (rest looked up from reference TRBV13 and TRBJ2-7): AAGVIQSPRHLIKEKRETATLKCYPIPRHDTVYWYQQGPGQDPQFLISFYEKMQSDKGSIPDRFSAQQFSDYHSELNMSSLELGDSALYFCASSQEDYEQYFGPGTRLTVT.

The chain employs TRBV7-9 and TRBJ2-3, with a possible D match to TRBD1 (6 bases). Between the trimmed V and J ends, which lost 5 bases and 0 bases, there was a span of 18 bases. The CDR3 covers 17 residues. Germline V gene lookup returns CDR1 SEHNR and CDR2 FQNEAQ (reference sequence). The CDR3 sequence: CASSPKTDRTSTDTQYF. DNA of the CDR3: TGTGCCAGCAGCCCTAAAACGGACAGAACTAGCACAGATACGCAGTATTTT.

This clone has a handful of counts. The chain recombines TRBV28 with TRBJ2-7; 9 positions agree with TRBD1. Germline CDR1 is MDHEN and CDR2 is SYDVKM. CDR3 length equals 13 residues. The V and J ends lost 7 bases and 4 bases, in that order; junction bases with no gene match: 5. CDR3 DNA sequence: TGTGCCAGCACCCCCGGACAGGGGTACGAGCAGTACTTC. Translation: CASTPGQGYEQYF.

The chain joins TRBV10-1 to TRBJ2-5; 7 nucleotides align to TRBD1. The end of the DNA aligns better with TRBJ2-7, so the J call may be wrong. The CDR3 has 12 amino acids. Germline V lookup: CDR1 WNHNN, CDR2 SYGVQD (reference sequence). The chain's CDR3 is CAPGQNNYEQYF. In DNA, the CDR3 is TGCGCCCCGGGACAGAATAACTACGAGCAGTACTTC.